This T cell receptor (beta chain) originates from a study of blood T cell repertoires in COVID-19. Study details: COVID-19 samples, acute and convalescent, were from the United States, Italy and Spain. PBMCs, B-cell-depleted T cells, or T cells were the source of the cDNA or gDNA that made up the material.

Germline V CDR1 and CDR2: SEHNR, FQNEAQ (reference sequence). Trimming cost V 0 bases and J 4 bases, with 8 bases left between them. The length of the CDR3 is 14 residues. In the source study's methods: Estimation of nucleated cell counts relied on the amplification of reference gene primers. Measured with immunoSEQ multiplex PCR; TCRdb has only the in-frame clones, and not every one. V and J calls and clone size are given by that table; D and trimming were obtained from the DNA. The sample yields roughly 80,000 clones, over 75% seen once. The sequence was obtained from a man older than 75 with acute or convalescent COVID-19. The specimen was peripheral blood. J is TRBJ2-3 and V is TRBV7-9; D gene uncertain. The CDR3 DNA is TGTGCCAGCAGCTTAGCGTATTGGCCAGATACGCAGTATTTT. Encoded protein: CASSLAYWPDTQYF.